This T cell receptor beta chain was profiled in a study of T cells expressing NK-cell markers. Study information: Sorted CD3+CD56+NKG2C+, CD3+CD56+NKG2C- and CD3+CD56-NKG2C+ T cells provided the TCR beta repertoires.

TCRdb reprocessed the 5' RACE reads and reports one entry per CDR3 protein, with no DNA. This sample's table has a few hundred thousand distinct CDR3 sequences. The CDR3 loop spans 11 amino acids. Germline CDR1 SGHRS, CDR2 YFSETQ. This rearrangement joins TRBV5-1 to TRBJ2-3; TCRdb's assignment of TRBD2 cannot be checked, as there is no DNA. The TCR originated in a man aged 18-70 years in good health. Specimen: blood T cells: a sorted CD56 or NKG2C T cell subset, CD4+ or CD8+ T cells, or bulk PBMC T cells (not recorded which). CDR3 sequence: CASSETGLQYF. Looking up the rest from reference TRBV5-1 and TRBJ2-3 gives the full variable domain: KAGVTQTPRYLIKTRGQQVTLSCSPISGHRSVSWYQQTPGQGLQFLFEYFSETQRNKGNFPGRFSGRQFSNSRSEMNVSTLELGDSALYLCASSETGLQYFGPGTRLTVL.